Following are 3 T cell receptor beta chains from one sample sequenced in a study of T cells in women clearing cervical HPV infection. Repertoires were generated with immunoSEQ multiplex PCR, while TCRdb's copy carries only in-frame clones and drops some. The sample has around 33,000 clones. The sample was blood buffy coat. These receptors all come from a woman between 18 and 69 years old with a cervical HPV16 infection that either progressed to CIN3+ or cleared (not recorded which).

Regarding this clone: The DNA ends 3 residues before the CDR3 does, and the rest of the CDR3 is filled in from the germline J gene. The J gene is TRBJ1-1, the V gene TRBV10-2; perhaps TRBD1 as D (6 bases). CDR3 length equals 13 residues. Germline lookup yields CDR1 WSHSY and CDR2 SAAADI. V was shortened by 4 bases and J by 4 bases, with 10 bases between the two germline ends. Here the CDR3 reads CASSAQGSTEAFF. The CDR3 DNA, read in part, is TGCGCCAGCAGTGCACAGGGCTCCACTGAA.

With respect to this clone: The CDR3 end falls 3 residues outside the read, so it is completed with the germline J gene. The rearrangement links TRBV20-1 to TRBJ1-1, with 8 bases fitting TRBD1. V dropped 5 bases and J dropped 3; count of bases not matched to a gene: 8. Germline V gene lookup returns CDR1 DFQATT and CDR2 SNEGSKA (reference sequence). This CDR3 contains 14 residues. The CDR3 spells CSALGQDFYTEAFF. CDR3 DNA, as far as it was read: TGCAGTGCTTTGGGACAGGACTTTTACACTGAA.

Remarks on this clone: Coverage ceases 3 residues before the CDR3 finishes, and the germline J gene fills in the end. The chain recombines TRBV7-2 with TRBJ1-5; possible D gene TRBD1, 6 bases. Trimming removed 5 bases from V and 4 bases from J, with 15 bases in between. Germline assignment: CDR1 SGHTA and CDR2 FQGNSA. The CDR3 is made up of 15 amino acids. CDR3 bases read: TGTGCCAGCAGCCCCGGGACACGGGAGAATCAGCCC. It yields the protein CASSPGTRENQP. The complete CDR3 protein is CASSPGTRENQPQHF.